This T cell receptor beta chain was recorded in a study of cytomegalovirus exposure and HLA in healthy donors (dated by TCRdb to the late 2010s). About the full investigation: An earlier analysis of approximately 600 of the donors reported roughly 270 Gb of sequence data and 120 million or so unique TCR beta sequences from approximately 180 million T cells. An early release covering roughly 600 HLA-typed donors comprised about 300 gigabases of sequencing data and around 85 million unique TCR sequences. Of the approximately 400 genotyped donors, over 65% fell in the genetic ancestry cluster associated with self-reported Caucasian donors. The study aimed to test whether signatures of past pathogen exposure could be identified by cataloging public T cell receptors. The T cell repertoires of around 670 subjects were profiled by immunosequencing and related to cytomegalovirus serostatus. In addition to the first cohort of 666 subjects, a separate validation cohort of 120 different subjects was used. The study combined high-throughput TCR immunosequencing, statistical association of individual TCRs with disease status, and machine learning to predict cytomegalovirus infection status. To study patterns of TCR occurrence, a later analysis re-analyzed previously published TCR beta repertoires from 550 to 800 donors and added high-resolution HLA genotyping. In the later analysis, no new phenotypic data were used to find candidate immune exposures; instead, reliance was placed on TCR beta sequences and their occurrence across donors. An earlier analysis of some 500 of the donors applied high-throughput TCR beta sequencing to assess whether each TCR beta V gene segment acted as functional or pseudogenic. Donor age, sex, ethnicity and CMV serostatus were compiled together with the repertoire data. A later genetic analysis used genome-wide SNP genotypes for about 65% of the 666 donors, treating that subset as a discovery cohort. Every discovery cohort repertoire had been produced on one sequencing platform. Both class I and class II loci were covered by HLA typing, at four-digit resolution. Typing coverage varied by locus: 629-630 donors for A, B, C, DRB1 and DQB1; more than 500 for DQA1; over 600 for DPA1; approximately 450 for DPB1. Roughly 5 DR-DQ haplotypes were treated as single units for association and clustering because of strong linkage in the cohort. On average, over 200,000 unique TCR beta nucleotide sequences were sequenced per donor among more than 350 genotyped donors of the cohort, with roughly 18% of those sequences being non-productive.

In total, over 600 healthy bone marrow donors made up the cohort. Cohort members were all nominally healthy when sampled, although unrecorded immune exposures were likely present. The donor was CMV seropositive and was included in the group of 250 to 300 seropositive cohort members. A peripheral blood sample was provided by each donor, and peripheral blood mononuclear cells were used for TCR beta sequencing. Genomic DNA extraction from the blood cell samples was performed with the Qiagen DNeasy Blood Extraction Kit. For this clone: Its binding antigen is unknown. The sample holds no much larger clone one base away, and base qualities are not on file.

The germline V gene supplies CDR1 MNHEY and CDR2 SVGAGI. The V end loses 2 bases and the J end loses 10 bases, and a stretch of 6 bases separates them. The cysteine opens and the phenylalanine closes a CDR3 of 12 amino acids. Just CDR3 DNA is preserved here, 36 bases in frame from base 1. Library generation was performed with the immunoSEQ multiplex PCR assay. A mixture of 60 forward primers for TCR Vbeta segments and 13 reverse primers for TCR Jbeta segments was used in the multiplex PCR. The CDR3 region of rearranged TCR beta genes was amplified from genomic DNA by a multiplex PCR assay. On the Illumina HiSeq System, the amplified TCR beta libraries were sequenced as 87-base-pair reads. From the authors' description of their analysis: A later analysis tallied 75 million to 95 million unique TCR beta chains across the 700 or so repertoires, and around 9.9 million of those chains were shared by two or more donors. Raw reads were error-corrected and collapsed into unique sequences with a nearest-neighbor algorithm that merged closely related sequences to remove PCR and sequencing errors. Alignment of CDR3 sequences to IMGT reference sequences was used to assign V, D and J gene segments. For a sequence to be retained, a match of at least six nucleotides was required to both a V gene segment and a J gene segment. Rearrangements were classified as productive when the CDR3 lacked stop codons and remained in frame with V and J, and all other rearrangements were classified as non-productive. CDR3 was defined by IMGT convention, running from the second conserved V-encoded cysteine to the conserved J-encoded phenylalanine. Sequences without an unambiguous match to a single V gene segment were excluded from the earlier analysis of over 500 of the donors. In an earlier analysis of a few hundred of the donors, V segments were called functional above 56.7% productive rearrangements and were called segregating when the between-donor standard deviation exceeded 5%. A statistical classification framework was built to diagnose cytomegalovirus status from the catalog of TCR beta chain sequences. V and J gene assignment, in a later analysis, came from comparing TCR nucleotide sequences with IMGT/GENE-DB human TR gene sequences. Using the TCRdist pipeline, a later analysis assigned CDR3 sequences along with most-parsimonious VDJ recombination scenarios. In a later analysis, each TCR beta chain was defined by its CDR3 amino acid sequence together with its V-gene family, and reads lacking a unique V-gene family were excluded. In a later analysis, around 600 highly shared, low-generation-probability nucleotide sequences were removed to address suspected cross-contamination and a sequencing artifact. In a later analysis, a clonal expansion index was calculated for each public chain from normalized within-repertoire ranks of inferred template counts. Generation probabilities in a later analysis came from a VDJ recombination model fitted to out-of-frame rearrangements, and those results were checked against IGoR. In a later analysis, TCR-TCR, TCR-HLA and TCR-CMV co-occurrence was scored with hypergeometric tests, and a repertoire-size bias correction was applied to TCR pairs. False discovery rates were estimated in a later analysis by permuting HLA or CMV assignments 20 times. A later analysis grouped co-occurring TCRs with DBSCAN, adding TCRdist sequence similarity when clustering within HLA-allele-positive subsets. For co-occurrence clustering, repertoires with fewer than 30,000 or more than 120,000 public chains were excluded, along with roughly 5 repertoires with anomalous nucleotide sharing. TCRdb took over this immuneACCESS table, retaining in-frame rearrangements with V and J assigned. Such tables are incomplete; in checked studies, under half of the missing clones stem from an unresolved V gene, and the remainder is unexplained. V and J calls and clone size are given by that table; D and trimming were obtained from the DNA. The sample data list some 160,000 clones, and 60% to 80% of these were observed just once. Together, the top ten hold less than 2.5% of the sample.

What the work shows at the level of the full study, not this receptor alone: A later analysis found that most CMV-associated TCR beta chains appeared HLA-restricted, with HLA associations seemingly driven largely by CMV exposure. Sequencing depth was assumed to be roughly uniform across donors in the presence/absence analyses, though that assumption may not hold. Only TCR beta chains were sequenced in this cohort, and the absence of alpha or paired-chain data limited detectable features. In an earlier analysis of roughly 500 of the donors, most TCR beta V segments appeared in productive rearrangements about 87% or about 30% of the time, broadly matching IMGT annotations. According to a later analysis, TCR association rates differed among HLA loci, with DRB1 alleles showing the most associated TCRs and HLA-C alleles showing the fewest. Because counts were too low, approximately 18 rarely observed V segments, including chromosome 9 orphons, were excluded from the earlier analysis of under 650 of the donors. Some IMGT-functional V segments, including TRBV6-2 and TRBV6-3, could not be distinguished by the 87-base-pair reads and were therefore excluded. In a later analysis, HLA-associated TCR beta chains were found to be more clonally expanded and to have lower generation probabilities than equally common non-associated chains. Strong co-occurrence of HLA alleles, especially DR and DQ, made assigning TCR associations to individual alleles difficult. A further reported finding was that TCR beta sequences accurately predicted the HLA-A and HLA-B alleles for most subjects in the first cohort. According to a later genetic analysis, donors in an Asian-associated ancestry cluster had fewer N-insertions in productive TCRs than the approximately 690-donor mean. Because HLA typing was missing for some donors at each locus, association tests included only the typed subset. Linkage disequilibrium might explain the correlated functional status among segregating V segments, but an unknown experimental factor could not be ruled out. The study gave a list of about 170 TCR beta chains associated with cytomegalovirus. In vitro tests confirmed that a few of the cytomegalovirus-associated TCR beta chains recognize cytomegalovirus antigens. Several of the top co-occurrence clusters appeared to be linked to parvovirus B19, influenza, CMV and Epstein-Barr virus, according to a later analysis. V-gene and J-gene trimming of TCR beta chains was associated with a missense DCLRE1C variant in a later genetic analysis, and the association was replicated in an independent cohort. Immune exposure information for the cohort was limited to CMV serostatus. Most TCR sequences were seen in very few donors, while some public TCRs were found in many individuals. A cluster of highly shared sequence variants was judged likely to be a technical artifact of the sequencing pipeline. The authors suggested that the approach could potentially be generalized to other disease states and immunological phenotypes. The classifier was reported to diagnose cytomegalovirus status with high specificity and sensitivity in both the original cohort and the validation cohort. At a false discovery rate of 0.05, a later analysis linked 16,000 or so TCR beta sequences to specific HLA alleles.

Sample: PBMCs. The source is a man aged 50 to 60 in good health and CMV-seropositive. The rearrangement combines TRBV6-5 with TRBJ1-6, with the D segment identity uncertain. CDR3 reads: CASSYRSSPLHF. The DNA sequence follows: TGTGCCAGCAGTTACCGGTCCTCACCCCTCCACTTT.